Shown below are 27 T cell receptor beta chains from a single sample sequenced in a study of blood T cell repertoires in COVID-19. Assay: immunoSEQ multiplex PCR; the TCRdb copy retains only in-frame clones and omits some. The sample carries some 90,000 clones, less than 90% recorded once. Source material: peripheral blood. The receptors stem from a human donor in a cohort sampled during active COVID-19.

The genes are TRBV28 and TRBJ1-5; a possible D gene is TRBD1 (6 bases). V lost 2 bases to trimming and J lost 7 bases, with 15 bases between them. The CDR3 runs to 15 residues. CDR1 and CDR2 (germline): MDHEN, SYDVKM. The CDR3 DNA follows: TGTGCCAGCAGTTTAGGGGGGGGCAGGAGACAGCCCCAGCATTTT. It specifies CASSLGGGRRQPQHF.

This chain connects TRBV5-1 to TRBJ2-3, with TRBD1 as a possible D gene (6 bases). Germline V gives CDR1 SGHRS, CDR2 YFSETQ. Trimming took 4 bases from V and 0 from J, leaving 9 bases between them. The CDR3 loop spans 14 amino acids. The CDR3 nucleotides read TGCGCCAGCAGCCCGGACAGTAGCACAGATACGCAGTATTTT. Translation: CASSPDSSTDTQYF.

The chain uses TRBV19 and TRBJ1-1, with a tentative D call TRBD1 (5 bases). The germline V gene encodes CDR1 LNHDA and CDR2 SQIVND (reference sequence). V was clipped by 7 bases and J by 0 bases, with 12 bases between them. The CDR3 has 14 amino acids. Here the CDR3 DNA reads TGTGCCAGTAATTCCGGGACTTTGAACACTGAAGCTTTCTTT. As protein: CASNSGTLNTEAFF.

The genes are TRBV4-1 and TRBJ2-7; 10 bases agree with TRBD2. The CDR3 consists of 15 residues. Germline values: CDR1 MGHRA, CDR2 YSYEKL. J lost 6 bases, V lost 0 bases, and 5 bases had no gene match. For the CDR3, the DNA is TGCGCCAGCAGCCAAGAGATACTAGCGGGACGCGAGCAGTACTTC. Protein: CASSQEILAGREQYF.

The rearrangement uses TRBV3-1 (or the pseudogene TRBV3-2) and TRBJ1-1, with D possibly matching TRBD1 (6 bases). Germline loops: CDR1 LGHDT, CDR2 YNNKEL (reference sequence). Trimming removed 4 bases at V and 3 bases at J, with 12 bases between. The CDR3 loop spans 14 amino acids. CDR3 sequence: CASSLRGKDTEAFF. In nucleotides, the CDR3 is TGTGCCAGCAGCCTCAGGGGCAAGGACACTGAAGCTTTCTTT.

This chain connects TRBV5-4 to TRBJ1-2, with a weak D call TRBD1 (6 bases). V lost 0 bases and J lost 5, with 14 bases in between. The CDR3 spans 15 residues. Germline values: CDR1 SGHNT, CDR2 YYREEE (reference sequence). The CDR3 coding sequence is TGTGCCAGCAGCTTGGCTTCAGGGGAAATGTATGGCTACACCTTC. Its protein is CASSLASGEMYGYTF.

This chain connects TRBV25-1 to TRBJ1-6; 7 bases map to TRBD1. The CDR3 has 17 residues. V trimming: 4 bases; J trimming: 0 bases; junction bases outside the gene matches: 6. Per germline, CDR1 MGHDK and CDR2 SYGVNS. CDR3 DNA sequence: TGTGCCAGCAGTGGACCAGGGGGGTCCTCCTATAATTCACCCCTCCACTTT. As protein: CASSGPGGSSYNSPLHF.

Here the CDR3 reads CSASSWREQSYEQYF. The CDR3 DNA reads as TGCAGTGCTAGTTCGTGGCGGGAACAATCCTACGAGCAGTACTTC. The chain combines TRBV20-1 with TRBJ2-7; D possibly corresponds to TRBD2 (6 bases). The CDR3 totals 15 residues. Germline V gene sequence: CDR1 DFQATT, CDR2 SNEGSKA (reference sequence). Between the trimmed V and J ends, which lost 3 bases and 1 base, there was a span of 16 bases.

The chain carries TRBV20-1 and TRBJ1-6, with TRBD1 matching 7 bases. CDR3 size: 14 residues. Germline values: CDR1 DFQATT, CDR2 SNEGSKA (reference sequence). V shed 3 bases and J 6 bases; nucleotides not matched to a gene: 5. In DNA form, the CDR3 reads TGCAGTGCTAGTCACAGGGGACTTAATTCACCCCTCCACTTT. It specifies CSASHRGLNSPLHF.

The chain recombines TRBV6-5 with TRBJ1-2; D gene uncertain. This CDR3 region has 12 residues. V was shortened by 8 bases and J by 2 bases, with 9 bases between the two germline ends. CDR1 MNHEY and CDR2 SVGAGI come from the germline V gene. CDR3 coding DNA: TGTGCCAGCCGGGGAGGGAACTATGGCTACACCTTC. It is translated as CASRGGNYGYTF.

This chain's CDR3 is CASTTGSANEQYF. CDR3 DNA sequence: TGTGCCAGCACGACAGGCTCGGCGAACGAGCAGTACTTC. The chain couples TRBV28 to TRBJ2-7; D perhaps matches TRBD1 (6 bases). V gave up 7 bases and J gave up 5 bases, with 15 bases separating them. This CDR3 spans 13 amino acids. The V gene's germline CDR1 is MDHEN and CDR2 SYDVKM.

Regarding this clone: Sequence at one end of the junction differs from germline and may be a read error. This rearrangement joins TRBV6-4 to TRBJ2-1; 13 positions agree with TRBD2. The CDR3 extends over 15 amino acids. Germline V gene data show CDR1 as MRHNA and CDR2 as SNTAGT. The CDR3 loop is CASSGTSGAYNKQFF. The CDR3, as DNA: TGTGCCAGCAGCGGGACTAGCGGGGCGTACAATAAGCAGTTCTTC.

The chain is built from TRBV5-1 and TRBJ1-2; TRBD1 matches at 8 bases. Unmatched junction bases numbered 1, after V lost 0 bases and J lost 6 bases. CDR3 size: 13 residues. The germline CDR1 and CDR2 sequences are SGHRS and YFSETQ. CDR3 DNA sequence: TGCGCCAGCAGCTTGGACAGGGGGGATGGCTACACCTTC. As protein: CASSLDRGDGYTF.

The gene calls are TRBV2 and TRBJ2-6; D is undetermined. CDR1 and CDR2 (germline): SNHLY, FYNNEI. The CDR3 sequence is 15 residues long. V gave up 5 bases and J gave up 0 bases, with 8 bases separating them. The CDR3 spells CASSSLSSGANVLTF. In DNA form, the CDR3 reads TGTGCCAGCAGTTCCCTGAGCTCTGGGGCCAACGTCCTGACTTTC.

The CDR3: CASSEQRTDNEKLFF. CDR3 sequence (DNA): TGTGCCAGCAGTGAACAAAGGACAGATAATGAAAAACTGTTTTTT. V and J are TRBV6-1 and TRBJ1-4; D might be TRBD1 (6 bases). This CDR3 is built from 15 residues. Germline V gives CDR1 MNHNS, CDR2 SASEGT. Trimming left V 2 bases short and J 4 bases short, with 11 bases between.

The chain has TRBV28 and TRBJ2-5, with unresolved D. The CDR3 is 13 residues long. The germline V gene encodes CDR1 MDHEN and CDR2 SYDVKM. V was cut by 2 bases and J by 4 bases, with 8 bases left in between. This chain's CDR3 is CASSLPSRETQYF. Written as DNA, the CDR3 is TGTGCCAGCAGTTTACCCTCTCGAGAGACCCAGTACTTC.

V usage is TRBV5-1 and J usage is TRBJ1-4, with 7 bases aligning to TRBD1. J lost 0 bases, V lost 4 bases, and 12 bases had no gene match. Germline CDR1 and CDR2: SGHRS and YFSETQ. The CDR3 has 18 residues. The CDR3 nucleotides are TGCGCCAGCAGCCCAAATCCGGGGACAGCCGCAACTAATGAAAAACTGTTTTTT. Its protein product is CASSPNPGTAATNEKLFF.

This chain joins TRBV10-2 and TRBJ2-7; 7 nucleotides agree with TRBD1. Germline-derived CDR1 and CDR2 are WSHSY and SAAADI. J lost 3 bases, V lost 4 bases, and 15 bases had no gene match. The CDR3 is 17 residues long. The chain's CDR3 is CASSVDTGERLHYEQYF. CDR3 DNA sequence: TGCGCCAGCAGTGTGGACACAGGGGAAAGGCTCCACTACGAGCAGTACTTC.

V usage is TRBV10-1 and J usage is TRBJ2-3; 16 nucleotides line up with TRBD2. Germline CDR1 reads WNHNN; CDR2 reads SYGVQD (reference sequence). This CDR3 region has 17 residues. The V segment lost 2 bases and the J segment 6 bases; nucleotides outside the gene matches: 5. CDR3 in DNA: TGCGCCAGCAGTGAGGGGACTAGCGGGAGGGCGAGGGATACGCAGTATTTT. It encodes CASSEGTSGRARDTQYF.

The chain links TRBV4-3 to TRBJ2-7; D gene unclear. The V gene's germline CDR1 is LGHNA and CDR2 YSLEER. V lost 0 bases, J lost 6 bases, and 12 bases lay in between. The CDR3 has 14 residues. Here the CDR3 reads CASSQDTLPAEQYF. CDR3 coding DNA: TGCGCCAGCAGCCAAGACACTCTTCCCGCCGAGCAGTACTTC.

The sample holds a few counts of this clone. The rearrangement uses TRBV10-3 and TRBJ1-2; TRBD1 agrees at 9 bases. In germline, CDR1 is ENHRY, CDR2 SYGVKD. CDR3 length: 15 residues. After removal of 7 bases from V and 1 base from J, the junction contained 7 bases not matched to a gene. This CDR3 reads CAIKRDREINYGYTF. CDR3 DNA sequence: TGTGCCATCAAGCGGGACAGGGAGATTAACTATGGCTACACCTTC.

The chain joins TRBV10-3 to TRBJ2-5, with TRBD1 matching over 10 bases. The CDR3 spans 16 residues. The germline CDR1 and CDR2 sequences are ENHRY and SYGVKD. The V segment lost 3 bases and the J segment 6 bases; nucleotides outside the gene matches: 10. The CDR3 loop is CAISDGSGQGIQTQYF. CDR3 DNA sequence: TGTGCCATCAGTGACGGTTCGGGACAGGGGATACAGACCCAGTACTTC.

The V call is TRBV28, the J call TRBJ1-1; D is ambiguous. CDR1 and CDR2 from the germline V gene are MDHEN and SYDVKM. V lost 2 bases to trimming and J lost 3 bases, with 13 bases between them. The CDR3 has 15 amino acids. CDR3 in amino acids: CASSLPPPTDTEAFF. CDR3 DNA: TGTGCCAGCAGTTTACCCCCCCCCACGGACACTGAAGCTTTCTTT.

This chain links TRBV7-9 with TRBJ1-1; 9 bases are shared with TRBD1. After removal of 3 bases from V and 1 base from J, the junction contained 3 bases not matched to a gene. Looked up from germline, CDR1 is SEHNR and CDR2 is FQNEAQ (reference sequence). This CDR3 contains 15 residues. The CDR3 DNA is TGTGCCAGCAGCTTCGGACAGGGGCCGAACACTGAAGCTTTCTTT. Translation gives CASSFGQGPNTEAFF. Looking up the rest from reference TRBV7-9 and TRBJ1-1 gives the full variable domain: DTGVSQNPRHKITKRGQNVTFRCDPISEHNRLYWYRQTLGQGPEFLTYFQNEAQLEKSRLLSDRFSAERPKGSFSTLEIQRTEQGDSAMYLCASSFGQGPNTEAFFGQGTRLTVV.

The CDR3 DNA reads TGTGCCTGGAGTCTGTCCCACAGGGAAAAGCAGTACTTC. This gives the protein CAWSLSHREKQYF. The V and J genes are TRBV30 and TRBJ2-7; D perhaps matches TRBD1 (6 bases). The CDR3 contains 13 residues. Trimming removed 2 bases at V and 8 bases at J, with 16 bases between. Germline CDR1 is GTSNPN and CDR2 is SVGIG (reference sequence).

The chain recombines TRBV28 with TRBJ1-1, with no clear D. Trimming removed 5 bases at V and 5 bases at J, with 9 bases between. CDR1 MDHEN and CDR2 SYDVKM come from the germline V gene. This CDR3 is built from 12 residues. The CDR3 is CASSPRGTEAFF. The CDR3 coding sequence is TGTGCCAGCAGTCCTCGGGGTACTGAAGCTTTCTTT.

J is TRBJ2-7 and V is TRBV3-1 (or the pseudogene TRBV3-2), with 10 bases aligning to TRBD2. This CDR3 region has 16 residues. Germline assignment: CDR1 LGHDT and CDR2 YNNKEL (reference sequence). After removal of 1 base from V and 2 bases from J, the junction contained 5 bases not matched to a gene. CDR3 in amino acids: CASSQGAGGFPYEQYF. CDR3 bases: TGTGCCAGCAGCCAAGGAGCGGGGGGGTTTCCCTACGAGCAGTACTTC.